Below, 10 T cell receptor beta chains from the same sample are listed, as sequenced in a study of molecular identifiers for immune sequencing clone quantification. TCRdb ran MiXCR on the PCR reads and lists one entry per CDR3 protein. The sample contains hundreds of thousands of distinct CDR3 sequences, about 25% of which appear only once. Sequenced sample: naive CD8+ T cells from blood, with Jurkat cell RNA spiked in. Subset denoted: FACS-sorted CD8+CD4-CCR7+CD45RA+ naive T cells. These receptors came from a human donor in good health. Some libraries in this study had Jurkat cell RNA spiked in.

This clonotype was counted a few times. The chain couples TRBV4-1 to TRBJ1-1; TRBD1 matches at 8 bases. CDR3 length equals 15 residues. Germline lookup yields CDR1 MGHRA and CDR2 YSYEKL. J gave up 0 bases and V 4 bases, and 4 bases lay outside the gene matches. Here the CDR3 DNA reads TGCGCCAGCAGCCCAGGGACAGGAGTGAACACTGAAGCTTTCTTT. Amino acids: CASSPGTGVNTEAFF.

Concerning this clonotype itself: This may arise from a read error, as a much more abundant clone is one base away. The conserved closing phenylalanine or tryptophan is absent in this CDR3, likely reflecting a read error. V is TRBV4-1 and J is TRBJ1-1; a possible D gene is TRBD1 (6 bases). From germline, CDR1 is MGHRA and CDR2 YSYEKL. The germline V and J ends were trimmed by 5 bases and 4 bases, with 14 bases remaining between them. The CDR3 totals 14 residues. The CDR3 DNA follows: TGCGCCAGCAGCGCACAGGGAGTGGGCACTGAAGCTTTCTTG. This translates into CASSAQGVGTEAFL.

This clonotype was observed a few times. CDR3 amino acids: CAWSVWDQIDNEQFF. The CDR3 DNA follows: TGTGCCTGGAGTGTGTGGGATCAAATTGACAATGAGCAGTTCTTC. The chain recombines TRBV30 with TRBJ2-1; unclear D gene. The CDR3 is 15 amino acids. V was trimmed by 0 bases and J by 5 bases, leaving 14 bases between them. In germline, CDR1 is GTSNPN, CDR2 SVGIG (reference sequence). The entire variable domain, with the rest obtained from reference TRBV30 and TRBJ2-1, is as follows: SQTIHQWPATLVQPVGSPLSLECTVEGTSNPNLYWYRQAAGRGLQLLFYSVGIGQISSEVPQNLSASRPQDRQFILSSKKLLLSDSGFYLCAWSVWDQIDNEQFFGPGTRLTVL.

Of note for this clonotype: Mismatch with germline at one junction end may stem from a read error. V is TRBV5-1 and J is TRBJ2-7; 9 nucleotides line up with TRBD1. The CDR3 has 15 residues. Germline V gives CDR1 SGHRS, CDR2 YFSETQ. DNA for the CDR3: TGCGCCAGCATGCTCCAGGGGGGACAGGGCAACGAGCAGCACTTC. It translates to CASMLQGGQGNEQHF.

A word on this clonotype: A read error is possible here, since a much larger clone lies one base away. This chain connects TRBV20-1 to TRBJ2-4; D might be TRBD1 (6 bases). CDR1 and CDR2 from the germline V gene are DFQATT and SNEGSKA (reference sequence). The CDR3 totals 15 residues. In DNA, the CDR3 is TGCAGTGCTGGAGATCGGGAACAGGGTCGGTACATTCAGTACTTC. This gives the protein CSAGDREQGRYIQYF.

About this clonotype: One end of the junction is discordant with germline, which a read error may explain. The V gene is TRBV27, the J gene TRBJ2-7; 7 bases are shared with TRBD1. CDR1 MNHEY and CDR2 SMNVEV come from the germline V gene (reference sequence). The CDR3 extends over 14 amino acids. In DNA, the CDR3 is TGTGCCGGCAGTTTATCGGGGACAGCCTTCGAGCAGTACTTC. Translated, it gives CAGSLSGTAFEQYF.

This clonotype was picked up many times. The genes are TRBV6-2 or TRBV6-3 and TRBJ2-7; no clear D gene. Germline-derived CDR1 and CDR2 are MNHEY and SVGEGT. Trimming cost V 4 bases and J 0 bases, with 19 bases left between them. This CDR3 is built from 17 residues. The CDR3 sequence: CASSSESGSYFSYEQYF. The DNA of the CDR3 is TGTGCCAGCAGTTCCGAGTCTGGCAGCTACTTCTCCTACGAGCAGTACTTC.

This clonotype has just a few counts. The gene calls are TRBV12-3 or TRBV12-4 and TRBJ2-5; the D gene is possibly TRBD1 (6 bases). The CDR3 totals 13 residues. Trimming pared 5 bases from V and 4 bases from J, leaving 11 bases between. CDR3 protein: CASSAQGRETQYF. Written as DNA, the CDR3 is TGTGCCAGCAGTGCGCAGGGGAGAGAGACCCAGTACTTC.

Concerning this clonotype: The CDR3 does not end in the conserved phenylalanine or tryptophan, so this is likely a read error. The limits of the CDR3 on the DNA are not certain, so only TCRdb's listed CDR3 is given. The V and J genes are TRBV23-1 and TRBJ1-4; the tabulated D call, TRBD1, remains unverified against the DNA. TRBV23-1 is an ORF for which the function is uncertain. The CDR3 extends over 18 residues, inclusive of both ends. The chain's CDR3 is CASRKSRVKILLRNRRGP.

This clonotype was seen ten or more times. V and J are TRBV20-1 and TRBJ2-7; TRBD2 might be the D (5 bases). The germline V gene encodes CDR1 DFQATT and CDR2 SNEGSKA (reference sequence). This CDR3 contains 12 residues. Trimming left V 5 bases short and J 7 bases short, with 15 bases between. This chain's CDR3 is CSARGRSGEQYF. In DNA, the CDR3 is TGCAGTGCTCGGGGTAGATCTGGGGAGCAGTACTTC.